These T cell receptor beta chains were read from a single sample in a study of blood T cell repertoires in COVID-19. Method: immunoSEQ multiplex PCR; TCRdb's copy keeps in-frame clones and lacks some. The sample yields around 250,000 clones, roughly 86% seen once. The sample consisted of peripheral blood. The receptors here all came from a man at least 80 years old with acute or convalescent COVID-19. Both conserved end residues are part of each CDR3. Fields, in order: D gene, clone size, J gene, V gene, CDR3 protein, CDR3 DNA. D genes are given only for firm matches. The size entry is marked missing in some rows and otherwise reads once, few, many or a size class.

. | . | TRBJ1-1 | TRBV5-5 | CASSLGTGSAVEAFF | TGTGCCAGCAGCTTGGGCACCGGGTCTGCGGTCGAAGCTTTCTTT
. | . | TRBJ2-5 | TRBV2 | CASSESPSGAAYQETQYF | TGTGCCAGCAGTGAATCCCCAAGCGGAGCAGCCTACCAAGAGACCCAGTACTTC
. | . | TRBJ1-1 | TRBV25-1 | CASIEGNTEAFF | TGTGCCAGCATCGAGGGGAACACTGAAGCTTTCTTT
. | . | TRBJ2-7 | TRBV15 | CATSRDPGISYEQYF | TGTGCCACCAGCAGAGATCCGGGGATAAGCTACGAGCAGTACTTC
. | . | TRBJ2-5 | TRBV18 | CASSPPDRISGETQYF | TGTGCCAGCTCACCCCCGGACAGAATATCGGGGGAGACCCAGTACTTC
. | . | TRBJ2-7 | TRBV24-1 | CATSDGGVYEQYF | TGTGCCACCAGTGATGGAGGGGTCTACGAGCAGTACTTC
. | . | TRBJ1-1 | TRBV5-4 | CASSFQGGNTEAFF | TGTGCCAGCAGCTTTCAAGGAGGGAACACTGAAGCTTTCTTT
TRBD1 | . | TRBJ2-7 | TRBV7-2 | CASSWGQGFGEQYF | TGTGCCAGCAGCTGGGGACAGGGGTTTGGCGAGCAGTACTTC
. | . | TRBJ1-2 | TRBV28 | CASSGVVNYGYTF | TGTGCCAGCAGTGGAGTGGTCAACTATGGCTACACCTTC
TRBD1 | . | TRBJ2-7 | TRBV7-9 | CASSLGTGREQYF | TGTGCCAGCAGCTTAGGGACAGGGAGAGAGCAGTACTTC
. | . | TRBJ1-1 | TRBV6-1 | CASSEAWQGGRAFF | TGTGCCAGCAGTGAAGCGTGGCAGGGTGGTCGAGCTTTCTTT
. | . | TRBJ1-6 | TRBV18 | CASSQAAQGVSPLHF | TGTGCCAGCTCACAGGCCGCTCAAGGGGTCTCACCCCTCCACTTT
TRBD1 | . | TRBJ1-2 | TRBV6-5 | CASSRQGSYGYTF | TGTGCCAGCAGTAGACAGGGGAGCTATGGCTACACCTTC
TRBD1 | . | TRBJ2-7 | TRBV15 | CATSRVDRGYEQYF | TGTGCCACCAGCAGAGTTGACAGGGGCTACGAGCAGTACTTC
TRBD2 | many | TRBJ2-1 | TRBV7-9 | CASSLKWRLAGVGGEQFF | TGTGCCAGCAGCTTAAAATGGAGGCTAGCGGGAGTAGGAGGTGAGCAGTTCTTC
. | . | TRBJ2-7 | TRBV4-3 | CASSRTVSREQYF | TGCGCCAGCAGCCGGACAGTCTCTAGGGAGCAGTACTTC
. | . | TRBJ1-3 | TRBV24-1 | CATSAGYGNTIYF | TGTGCCACCAGTGCGGGGTACGGAAACACCATATATTTT
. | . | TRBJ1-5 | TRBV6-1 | CASSEAGRGRANNQPQHF | TGTGCCAGCAGTGAAGCTGGGAGGGGCAGGGCCAACAATCAGCCCCAGCATTTT
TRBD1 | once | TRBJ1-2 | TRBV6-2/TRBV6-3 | CASSHGQVHTF | TGTGCCAGCAGCCACGGACAGGTCCACACCTTC
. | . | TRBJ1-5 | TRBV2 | CASSEDVTSGQPQHF | TGTGCCAGCAGTGAAGATGTTACGTCGGGTCAGCCCCAGCATTTT
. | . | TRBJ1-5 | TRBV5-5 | CASSLLGDNQPQHF | TGTGCCAGCAGCTTGTTAGGGGACAATCAGCCCCAGCATTTT